Shown below are 22 T cell receptor beta chains from a single sample sequenced in a study of early T cells in non-severe SARS-CoV-2 infection. TCRdb re-called the 5' RACE reads with MiXCR, one entry per CDR3 protein. The sample shows more than 25,000 distinct CDR3 sequences, 2.5% to 3.5% of them seen only once. The sequencing input was whole blood. The source is an adult who was a healthcare worker with PCR-confirmed SARS-CoV-2 infection or an uninfected control (not recorded which).

This clonotype was seen many times. The chain links TRBV29-1 to TRBJ1-1, with D unclear. Germline CDR1 and CDR2: SQVTM and ANQGSEA. The CDR3 contains 13 residues. Deletions cut 3 bases from V and 1 base from J, with 9 bases between. The CDR3 nucleotides are TGCAGCGTTGACGAAGGACGGAACACTGAAGCTTTCTTT. It is translated as CSVDEGRNTEAFF.

Ten or more counts support this clonotype. The rearrangement uses TRBV19 and TRBJ2-1; tentative D call: TRBD1 (6 bases). V lost 5 bases and J lost 2, with 7 bases in between. This CDR3 has 13 residues. Germline CDR1 is LNHDA and CDR2 is SQIVND (reference sequence). The CDR3 loop is CASSAGAYNEQFF. The CDR3 bases are TGTGCCAGTAGTGCAGGGGCCTACAATGAGCAGTTCTTC.

This clonotype was seen repeatedly, ten times or more. In DNA form, the CDR3 reads TGTGCCAGCAGCCAAGAATGGGGGGGGCCAGATACGCAGTATTTT. This sequence encodes CASSQEWGGPDTQYF. The rearrangement joins TRBV3-1 to TRBJ2-3, with D tentatively TRBD2 (7 bases). The V and J ends lost 0 bases and 4 bases respectively, with 11 bases between them. This CDR3 spans 15 amino acids. Germline CDR1 and CDR2: LGHDT and YNNKEL (reference sequence).

This clonotype was detected ten times or more. V is TRBV2 and J is TRBJ2-5; D gene ambiguous. Germline V gene lookup returns CDR1 SNHLY and CDR2 FYNNEI. CDR3 length equals 13 residues. Trimming removed 7 bases at V and 5 bases at J, with 14 bases between. The DNA for the CDR3 is TGTGCCAGCAAAAAAGGGCTTTTTGAGACCCAGTACTTC. It specifies CASKKGLFETQYF. Variable domain in full (rest from reference TRBV2 and TRBJ2-5): EPEVTQTPSHQVTQMGQEVILRCVPISNHLYFYWYRQILGQKVEFLVSFYNNEISEKSEIFDDQFSVERPDGSNFTLKIRSTKLEDSAMYFCASKKGLFETQYFGPGTRLLVL.

This clonotype was seen a handful of times. The chain carries TRBV12-3 or TRBV12-4 and TRBJ2-1, with TRBD2 matching over 12 bases. The CDR3 has 15 residues. With V trimmed by 5 bases and J by 4 bases, 3 bases remained unmatched. The CDR3, as DNA: TGTGCCAGCAGTCCACTAGCGGGGGGTTACAATGAGCAGTTCTTC. Translated, it gives CASSPLAGGYNEQFF.

At least ten counts were recorded for this clonotype. This rearrangement joins TRBV5-1 to TRBJ2-3, with D possibly being TRBD1 (5 bases). V was cut by 5 bases and J by 2 bases, with 15 bases left in between. CDR3 length equals 15 residues. CDR1 and CDR2 from the germline V gene are SGHRS and YFSETQ. This chain's CDR3 is CASSRQGSNTDTQYF. The CDR3 nucleotides read TGCGCCAGCAGTCGTCAGGGATCCAACACAGATACGCAGTATTTT.

In this sample, this clonotype turned up many times. This rearrangement joins TRBV30 to TRBJ1-6; TRBD1 matches 10 bases. Germline CDR1 GTSNPN, CDR2 SVGIG (reference sequence). This CDR3 is 17 amino acids long. V lost 2 bases and J lost 7; bases outside the gene matches: 11. CDR3 protein: CAWSLRGRDRGNSPLHF. CDR3 DNA: TGTGCCTGGAGTTTAAGGGGTCGGGACAGGGGAAATTCACCCCTCCACTTT.

This clonotype has a count of ten or more. DNA of the CDR3: TGCAGTGCTAGAGGCAGCGGACGCCAGTCTGGGGAAGCTTTCTTT. Its translation is CSARGSGRQSGEAFF. The rearrangement joins TRBV20-1 to TRBJ1-1; no clear D. The CDR3 length is 15 residues. Germline V CDR1 and CDR2: DFQATT, SNEGSKA (reference sequence). V was cut by 1 base and J by 8 bases, with 20 bases left in between.

This clonotype was picked up a small number of times. A much larger clone lies one base from this, so it may be a read error. The gene calls are TRBV12-2 and TRBJ1-6; TRBD1 reflects the table's D call only, with no check against the DNA. TRBV12-2 is given as a pseudogene. This CDR3 has 16 amino acids. CDR3 sequence reads: CAWTGTGILENSPPHF. DNA of the CDR3: TGTGCATGGACCGGGACAGGGATTTTGGAGAATTCACCCCCCCACTTT.

As regards this clonotype: A much larger clonotype is one base distant, so this may be a read error. The chain employs TRBV5-1 and TRBJ1-1; possibly TRBD1 for D (5 bases). CDR3 length: 16 amino acids. Deletions cut 4 bases from V and 0 bases from J, with 16 bases between. Germline V gives CDR1 SGHRS, CDR2 YFSETQ. For the CDR3, the DNA is TGCGCCAGCAGCACCCTCGAGACAGAGATGAACACTGAAGCTTTCTTT. This translates into CASSTLETEMNTEAFF.

This clonotype was counted between two and nine times. CDR3 in amino acids: CASSSQTARTDTQYF. Written as DNA, the CDR3 is TGTGCCAGCAGCTCGCAGACAGCCCGCACAGATACGCAGTATTTT. The rearrangement joins TRBV11-3 to TRBJ2-3; the D gene is possibly TRBD1 (5 bases). The CDR3 runs 15 residues. Germline V lookup: CDR1 SGHNT, CDR2 YENEEA. Between the trimmed V and J ends, which lost 4 bases and 1 base, there was a span of 12 bases. The full variable domain, its missing parts supplied by reference TRBV11-3 and TRBJ2-3, is EAGVVQSPRYKIIEKKQPVAFWCNPISGHNTLYWYLQNLGQGPELLIRYENEEAVDDSQLPKDRFSAERLKGVDSTLKIQPAELGDSAVYLCASSSQTARTDTQYFGPGTRLTVL.

The table lists this clonotype with many counts. The gene calls are TRBV5-1 and TRBJ1-4; TRBD1 matches at 8 bases. Losses at the gene ends were 1 base for V and 8 bases for J; bases not matched to a gene: 7. The CDR3 sequence is 15 residues long. Germline V gene sequence: CDR1 SGHRS, CDR2 YFSETQ. CDR3 protein: CASSLLAGGEEKLFF. The CDR3 nucleotides read TGCGCCAGCAGCTTGTTAGCAGGGGGCGAAGAAAAACTGTTTTTT.

This clonotype counts as medium-sized (0.01 to 0.1%). The chain joins TRBV4-1 to TRBJ1-2; the match to TRBD1 covers 10 bases. The CDR3 extends over 15 amino acids. Germline assignment: CDR1 MGHRA and CDR2 YSYEKL. The J segment lost 7 bases and the V segment lost 4 bases, leaving 9 bases of the junction unmatched. The CDR3 DNA follows: TGCGCCAGCAGCCGAGGGACAGGGGTTGTTCGTGGCTACACCTTC. It codes for CASSRGTGVVRGYTF.

This clonotype appeared many times. The chain has TRBV12-3 or TRBV12-4 and TRBJ1-2; D gene uncertain. Trimming took 8 bases from V and 5 from J, leaving 18 bases between them. CDR3 length: 14 amino acids. In DNA, the CDR3 is TGTGCCAGCCTACGACAACGTGGAACTTATGGCTACACCTTC. Protein sequence: CASLRQRGTYGYTF.

This clonotype is medium-sized (0.01 to 0.1%). This sequence joins TRBV12-3 or TRBV12-4 and TRBJ2-3; 14 nucleotides agree with TRBD2. The CDR3 covers 18 residues. J was trimmed by 6 bases and V by 7 bases; bases with no gene match: 15. CDR3 nucleotides: TGTGCCAGCACCCGGCCCCGGACTAGCGGGGGGCCAGGGGATACGCAGTATTTT. This translates into CASTRPRTSGGPGDTQYF.

Ten or more counts support this clonotype. J is TRBJ2-3 and V is TRBV29-1, with a possible D match to TRBD1 (5 bases). The CDR3 sequence is 14 residues long. Germline V lookup: CDR1 SQVTM, CDR2 ANQGSEA. V was clipped by 6 bases and J by 2 bases, with 15 bases between them. The CDR3 here is CSVAPPTATDTQYF. As DNA, the CDR3 is TGCAGCGTCGCGCCCCCGACAGCCACAGATACGCAGTATTTT.

In this sample, this clonotype turned up many times. The CDR3 nucleotides read TGTGCCAGTAGTCCTAGGACAGCCACAGATACGCAGTATTTT. The encoded protein is CASSPRTATDTQYF. The V call is TRBV19, the J call TRBJ2-3; perhaps TRBD1 as D (6 bases). The germline V gene encodes CDR1 LNHDA and CDR2 SQIVND (reference sequence). V lost 5 bases and J 2 bases, leaving 11 bases between the germline ends. CDR3 length equals 14 residues.

This clonotype was recorded many times. V is TRBV27 and J is TRBJ2-1, with 8 bases lining up with TRBD2. Looked up from germline, CDR1 is MNHEY and CDR2 is SMNVEV (reference sequence). V dropped 0 bases and J dropped 0; count of bases not matched to a gene: 13. This CDR3 region has 20 residues. CDR3 sequence: CASSLSRFLAGPSSYNEQFF. CDR3 in DNA: TGTGCCAGCAGTTTATCGAGGTTCCTAGCGGGTCCGAGCTCCTACAATGAGCAGTTCTTC.

This clonotype was picked up many times. The gene calls are TRBV5-1 and TRBJ2-5; D possibly corresponds to TRBD2 (6 bases). The length of the CDR3 is 15 residues. Germline lookup yields CDR1 SGHRS and CDR2 YFSETQ. V lost 4 bases to trimming and J lost 3 bases, with 16 bases between them. The CDR3 region is CASSTFGKREETQYF. DNA for the CDR3: TGCGCCAGCAGCACTTTCGGGAAGCGGGAAGAGACCCAGTACTTC.

This chain uses TRBV20-1 with TRBJ2-5, with D possibly being TRBD2 (7 bases). Germline values: CDR1 DFQATT, CDR2 SNEGSKA (reference sequence). This CDR3 has 15 amino acids. The V and J ends lost 4 bases and 3 bases respectively, with 18 bases between them. CDR3 in DNA: TGCAGTGCTATCTCCAAGGGGGGGCCGGAAGAGACCCAGTACTTC. This codes for CSAISKGGPEETQYF.

This clonotype was seen many times. This rearrangement joins TRBV30 to TRBJ2-3; 10 nucleotides align to TRBD2. Per the germline V gene, CDR1 is GTSNPN and CDR2 is SVGIG (reference sequence). The CDR3 length is 16 residues. The J segment lost 2 bases and the V segment lost 5 bases, leaving 10 bases of the junction unmatched. CDR3 in DNA: TGTGCCTGGTCCAGACTAGCGGGTTCTTTCACAGATACGCAGTATTTT. As protein: CAWSRLAGSFTDTQYF.

This clonotype turned up a few times. The rearrangement uses TRBV5-1 and TRBJ1-1; no clear D. Germline CDR1 SGHRS, CDR2 YFSETQ. The CDR3 has 13 residues. The ends were cut back, 1 base at V and 1 base at J, with 5 bases in the middle. The DNA of the CDR3 is TGCGCCAGCAGCTTGAAGACGAACACTGAAGCTTTCTTT. Protein product: CASSLKTNTEAFF.